The following is a T cell receptor beta chain sequence with its context. Antigen unknown. V lost 4 bases and J lost 0, with 6 bases in between. CDR1 is SQVTM, CDR2 ANQGSEA, per germline. The CDR3 is made up of 12 amino acids. The data were taken from a study of T cells after yellow fever vaccination. One entry per CDR3 protein, called by TCRdb with MiXCR from the 5' RACE reads. The repertoire holds a few hundred thousand distinct CDR3 sequences, with roughly 4% as singletons. Study-wide results and limits: Re-detected after boosting: most primary clones, 96% of CD4 and about 89% of CD8. Contaminating bulk clonotypes could be abundant in FACS-sorted repertoires. Some clonotypes were seen in both the CD4 and the CD8 compartments. These made up a small share and likely arose from convergent recombination.

The sequence was collected from a man between 18 and 35 years old who received the YFV17D yellow fever vaccine. This specimen consisted of PBMCs, obtained 15 days after the yellow fever booster vaccination. The gene calls are TRBV29-1 and TRBJ1-1; D remains unclear. CDR3 coding DNA: TGCAGCGTTGCATCAGTGAACACTGAAGCTTTCTTT. It is translated as CSVASVNTEAFF.